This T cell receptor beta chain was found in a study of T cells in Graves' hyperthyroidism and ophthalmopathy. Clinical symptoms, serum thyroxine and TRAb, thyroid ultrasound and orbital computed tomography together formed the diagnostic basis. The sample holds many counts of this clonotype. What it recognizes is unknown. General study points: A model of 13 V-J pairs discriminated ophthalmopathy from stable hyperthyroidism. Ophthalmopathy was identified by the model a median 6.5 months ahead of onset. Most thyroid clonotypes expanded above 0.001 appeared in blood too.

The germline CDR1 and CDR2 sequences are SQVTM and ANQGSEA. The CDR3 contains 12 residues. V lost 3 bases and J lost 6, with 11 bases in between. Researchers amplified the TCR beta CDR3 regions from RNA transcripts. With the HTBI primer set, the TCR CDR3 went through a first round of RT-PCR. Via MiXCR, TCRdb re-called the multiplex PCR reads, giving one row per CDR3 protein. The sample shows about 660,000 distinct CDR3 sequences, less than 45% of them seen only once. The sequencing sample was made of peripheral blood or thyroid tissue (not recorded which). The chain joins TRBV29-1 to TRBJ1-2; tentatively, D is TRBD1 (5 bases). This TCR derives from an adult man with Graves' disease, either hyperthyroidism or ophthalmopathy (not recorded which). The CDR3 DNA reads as TGCAGCGTTGACCCCAGGGACGATGGCTACACCTTC. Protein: CSVDPRDDGYTF.